This entry is about one T cell receptor beta chain. Its cognate antigen is unknown. The assay was immunoSEQ multiplex PCR, and TCRdb's table has in-frame clones only and misses some. This table holds about 2.4 million clones, 93% found once. The V end lost 4 bases, the J end lost 0 bases, and 10 bases lay between the germline ends. The V gene's germline CDR1 is MDHEN and CDR2 SYDVKM. The length of the CDR3 is 14 residues. The data derive from a study of shared clonotypes between healthy human individuals. Study results and limitations: Non-shared clonotypes had lower generation probabilities than those shared by all four donors. Larger richness was generally estimated for naive than memory subsets.

The TCR comes from a man aged 18 to 29 in good health. Some clones in this sample may be carry-over from other donors' samples. The chain recombines TRBV28 with TRBJ2-7; D is possibly TRBD1 or TRBD2 (6 bases each). Sequenced: naive CD4+ T cells from PBMCs. As to subset: CD45RA+ positively selected. Here the CDR3 DNA reads TGTGCCAGCAGTTGGCGGGACACCTCCTACGAGCAGTACTTC. Encoded protein: CASSWRDTSYEQYF.